The sequence of this TCR beta chain was determined in a study of early T cells in non-severe SARS-CoV-2 infection. TCRdb fed the 5' RACE reads into MiXCR, producing one record per CDR3 protein. The sample gives about 77,000 distinct CDR3 sequences, more than 9% of which show up once; around 4.6% is in the top ten. At least ten counts were recorded for this clonotype. The length of the CDR3 is 15 residues. The V end was cut by 3 bases, the J end by 5 bases, with 16 bases between. Germline lookup yields CDR1 KGHSH and CDR2 LQKENI. The origin of this receptor is an adult who was a healthcare worker with PCR-confirmed SARS-CoV-2 infection or an uninfected control (not recorded which). This rearrangement joins TRBV18 to TRBJ2-5; D may be TRBD2 (6 bases). Specimen: whole blood. The CDR3: CASSPAAGTSETQYF. CDR3 sequence (DNA): TGTGCCAGCTCACCCGCTGCGGGGACTTCGGAGACCCAGTACTTC.